A single sample is the source of the 6 T cell receptor beta chains below, sequenced in a study of response to subunit inactivated influenza vaccine (dated by TCRdb to 2016 to 2018). Library prep was done by RT-PCR. These reads were obtained on an Illumina HiSeq 2500. Using fastp at Q25 and MiXCR, TCRdb reprocessed the public reads and kept productive beta chains. CDR3 protein sequences are deduplicated, and each keeps its most common genes and DNA. For this sample the table gives 280,000 or so distinct CDR3 sequences, of which 20% to 25% were detected only once. Around 9.6% of the sample is taken by the ten largest. The sequenced sample was PBMCs from blood, obtained approximately 20 months after vaccination. These receptors were obtained from a man between 45 and 75 years old who received an inactivated influenza vaccine. Donor details come from another sample of the same person, matched by shared clones.

V gene TRBV28 combines with J gene TRBJ2-5; D is possibly TRBD1 or TRBD2 (5 bases each). V was pared by 6 bases and J by 2 bases, with 13 bases between. The CDR3 length is 14 residues. The germline V gene has CDR1 MDHEN and CDR2 SYDVKM. The CDR3 loop reads CASRRGRKQETQYF. In DNA form, the CDR3 reads TGTGCCAGCAGACGGGGACGGAAACAAGAGACCCAGTACTTC. Filled out from reference TRBV28 and TRBJ2-5, the complete variable domain reads DVKVTQSSRYLVKRTGEKVFLECVQDMDHENMFWYRQDPGLGLRLIYFSYDVKMKEKGDIPEGYSVSREKKERFSLILESASTNQTSMYLCASRRGRKQETQYFGPGTRLLVL.

The chain carries TRBV20-1 and TRBJ2-3; 14 nucleotides align to TRBD2. The CDR3 loop spans 18 amino acids. Germline V gives CDR1 DFQATT, CDR2 SNEGSKA (reference sequence). V shed 0 bases and J 4 bases; nucleotides not matched to a gene: 9. For the CDR3, the DNA is TGCAGTGCTAGAGATCGGAGGAGGGGACTAGCGGGAGCAGATACGCAGTATTTT. This codes for CSARDRRRGLAGADTQYF.

This clonotype appeared a few times. The chain has TRBV5-5 and TRBJ1-6, with D unresolved. There are 16 residues in the CDR3. CDR1 and CDR2 from the germline V gene are SGHKS and YYEKEE (reference sequence). V dropped 0 bases and J dropped 4 bases, with 11 bases sitting between them. The CDR3 nucleotides read TGTGCCAGCAGCTTGGAGGGAACCCTATATAATTCACCCCTCCACTTT. This codes for CASSLEGTLYNSPLHF. Combining the CDR3 with reference TRBV5-5 and TRBJ1-6 gives the whole variable domain DAGVTQSPTHLIKTRGQQVTLRCSPISGHKSVSWYQQVLGQGPQFIFQYYEKEERGRGNFPDRFSARQFPNYSSELNVNALLLGDSALYLCASSLEGTLYNSPLHFGNGTRLTVT.

The genes are TRBV7-9 and TRBJ2-2; TRBD1 matches 8 bases. The CDR3 has 15 residues. The germline gives CDR1 SEHNR, CDR2 FQNEAQ (reference sequence). V was clipped by 5 bases and J by 2 bases; unmatched bases: 4. CDR3 region: CASSRGTGNTGELFF. The CDR3, as DNA: TGTGCCAGCAGCAGGGGGACAGGAAACACCGGGGAGCTGTTTTTT.

The rearrangement uses TRBV23-1 and TRBJ1-5, with D possibly matching TRBD1 (5 bases). TRBV23-1 is reported as an ORF; its role is uncertain. The CDR3 has 14 amino acids. Trimming removed 3 bases from V and 2 bases from J, with 8 bases in between. The CDR3 DNA sequence: TGCGCCAGCAGTCACTTACAGGGCAATCAGCCCCAGCATTTT. Translation: CASSHLQGNQPQHF.

This clonotype was counted a few times. The V gene is TRBV29-1, the J gene TRBJ2-1, with 8 bases identical to TRBD1. V dropped 7 bases and J dropped 3; count of bases not matched to a gene: 8. Germline values: CDR1 SQVTM, CDR2 ANQGSEA. The CDR3 is made up of 14 amino acids. CDR3 DNA sequence: TGCAGCGCCGAACCAGGGGGCGACTACAATGAGCAGTTCTTC. Translating it yields CSAEPGGDYNEQFF.